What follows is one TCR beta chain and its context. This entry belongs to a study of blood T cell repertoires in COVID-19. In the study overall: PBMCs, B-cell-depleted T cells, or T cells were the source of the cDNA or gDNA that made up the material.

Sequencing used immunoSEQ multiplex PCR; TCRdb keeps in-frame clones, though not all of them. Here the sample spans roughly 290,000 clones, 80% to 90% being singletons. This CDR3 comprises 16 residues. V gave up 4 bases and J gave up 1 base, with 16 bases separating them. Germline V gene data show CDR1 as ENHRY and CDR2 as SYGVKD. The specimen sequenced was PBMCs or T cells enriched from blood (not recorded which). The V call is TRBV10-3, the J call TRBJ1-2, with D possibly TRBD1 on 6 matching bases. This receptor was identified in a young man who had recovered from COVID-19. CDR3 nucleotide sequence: TGTGCCATCAGTGGACAGGCGAGGGGCAATAACTATGGCTACACCTTC. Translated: CAISGQARGNNYGYTF.